This record looks at one T cell receptor beta chain sequence and its context. Which antigen it targets is not known. Qualities for individual bases were not recorded, and no much larger clone is one base off. These data are taken from a study of cytomegalovirus exposure and HLA in healthy donors (dated by TCRdb to 2017 to 2019). Turning to the overall study: An earlier analysis of 550 to 700 of the donors reported 250 to 300 Gb of sequence data and more than 90 million unique TCR beta sequences from roughly 180 million T cells. Roughly 320 gigabases of sequencing data and approximately 91 million unique TCR sequences made up an early release that covered approximately 650 HLA-typed donors. The genetic ancestry cluster associated with self-reported Caucasian donors included 81% of the roughly 380 genotyped donors. The study aimed to test whether cataloging public T cell receptors could reveal signatures of past pathogen exposure. Using immunosequencing, the study profiled T cell repertoires from 500 to 800 subjects and related those repertoires to cytomegalovirus serostatus. In addition to the first cohort of approximately 670 subjects, a separate validation cohort of under 150 different subjects was used. To predict cytomegalovirus infection status, the study combined high-throughput TCR immunosequencing, statistical association of individual TCRs with disease status, and machine learning. A later analysis re-analyzed previously published TCR beta repertoires from 666 donors and added high-resolution HLA genotyping to study TCR occurrence patterns. Rather than using new phenotypic data, the later analysis identified candidate immune exposures from TCR beta sequences and from how often those sequences occurred across donors. An earlier analysis of 587 of the donors used high-throughput TCR beta sequencing to judge whether each TCR beta V gene segment behaved as functional or pseudogenic. Donor age, sex, ethnicity and CMV serostatus were collected together with the repertoire data. In a later genetic analysis, genome-wide SNP genotypes for about 55% of the roughly 700 donors were used, and that subset was treated as a discovery cohort. Every repertoire in the discovery cohort had been generated on one and the same sequencing platform. Both class I and class II loci were covered by HLA typing, at four-digit resolution. The number of typed donors differed by locus: roughly 629-630 for A, B, C, DRB1 and DQB1; some 500 for DQA1; approximately 600 for DPA1; and around 470 for DPB1. Roughly 5 DR-DQ haplotypes were handled as single units for association and clustering, since linkage in the cohort was strong. Across 300 to 400 genotyped donors of the cohort, an average of about 220,000 unique TCR beta nucleotide sequences per donor were sequenced, and around 19% of those sequences were non-productive.

Results the study describes overall, beyond this receptor: In both the original and validation cohorts, the classifier was reported to diagnose cytomegalovirus status with high specificity and sensitivity. A few of the identified cytomegalovirus-associated TCR beta chains were confirmed in vitro to be specific for cytomegalovirus antigens. According to the authors, the approach could potentially be generalized to other disease states and immunological phenotypes. The presence/absence analyses assumed that sequencing depth was roughly uniform across donors, and that assumption may not be true. A further reported finding was that TCR beta sequences accurately predicted the HLA-A and HLA-B alleles for most subjects in the first cohort. According to a later analysis, TCR association rates differed among HLA loci, with DRB1 alleles showing the most associated TCRs and HLA-C alleles showing the fewest. In a later analysis, 16,951 TCR beta sequences were associated with specific HLA alleles at a false discovery rate of 0.05. The study gave a list of 150 to 200 TCR beta chains associated with cytomegalovirus. The only immune exposure information available for the cohort was CMV serostatus. In this cohort, only TCR beta chains were sequenced, and detectable features were limited by the absence of alpha or paired-chain data. A later analysis found that HLA-associated TCR beta chains were more clonally expanded and had lower generation probabilities than equally common non-associated chains. According to a later genetic analysis, donors in an Asian-associated ancestry cluster had fewer N-insertions in productive TCRs than the approximately 690-donor mean. In an earlier analysis of several hundred of the donors, most TCR beta V segments were observed in productive rearrangements about 90% or about 30% of the time, broadly matching IMGT annotations. A later genetic analysis associated a missense DCLRE1C variant with V-gene and J-gene trimming of TCR beta chains, and an independent cohort replicated the association. HLA typing was unavailable for some donors at each locus, so association tests used only the typed subset. The 87-base-pair reads could not distinguish some IMGT-functional V segments, including TRBV6-2 and TRBV6-3, so those segments were excluded. The earlier analysis of 587 of the donors excluded some 16 rarely observed V segments, including chromosome 9 orphons, because counts were too low. Assigning TCR associations to individual alleles was difficult when HLA alleles, especially DR and DQ, strongly co-occurred. Correlated functional status among segregating V segments might be attributable to linkage disequilibrium, but an unknown experimental factor could not be ruled out. Most TCR sequences were observed very rarely across donors, whereas some public TCRs were present in many individuals. A later analysis found that most CMV-associated TCR beta chains appeared HLA-restricted, with HLA associations seemingly driven largely by CMV exposure. A cluster of highly shared sequence variants was judged likely to represent a technical artifact of the sequencing pipeline. Several of the top co-occurrence clusters appeared to be linked to parvovirus B19, influenza, CMV and Epstein-Barr virus, according to a later analysis.

CDR1 and CDR2 (ENHRY, SYGVKD) derive from the germline V gene. The CDR3 contains 13 residues, cysteine and phenylalanine counted. Only the CDR3 DNA stays, 39 bases, in frame from base 1. Trimming leaves V shorter by 10 bases and J shorter by 4 bases, with the junction holding 6 bases beyond the gene matches. Libraries were constructed by the immunoSEQ multiplex PCR assay. The multiplex PCR relied on a mix of 60 forward primers for TCR Vbeta segments and 13 reverse primers for TCR Jbeta segments. Amplification of the CDR3 region of rearranged TCR beta genes was performed with a multiplex PCR assay on genomic DNA. On the Illumina HiSeq System, the amplified TCR beta libraries were sequenced as 87-base-pair reads. In the original analysis: A later analysis counted tens of millions of unique TCR beta chains across the 690 or so repertoires, and approximately 11 million of these chains were shared by at least two donors. Raw reads were error-corrected and collapsed into unique sequences by a nearest-neighbor algorithm in which closely related sequences were merged to remove PCR and sequencing errors. To assign V, D and J gene segments, CDR3 sequences were aligned to IMGT reference sequences. Each retained sequence needed at least a six-nucleotide match to both a V gene segment and a J gene segment. Rearrangements were classified as productive when the CDR3 lacked stop codons and remained in frame with V and J, and all other rearrangements were classified as non-productive. CDR3 was defined by IMGT convention, running from the second conserved V-encoded cysteine to the conserved J-encoded phenylalanine. Sequences without an unambiguous match to a single V gene segment were excluded from the earlier analysis of approximately 600 of the donors. In an earlier analysis of roughly 500 of the donors, V segments were called functional above 56.7% productive rearrangements and were called segregating when the between-donor standard deviation exceeded 5%. A statistical classification framework was built for diagnosing cytomegalovirus status from the catalog of TCR beta chain sequences. In a later analysis, TCR nucleotide sequences were compared against IMGT/GENE-DB human TR gene sequences so that V and J genes could be assigned. A later analysis assigned CDR3 sequences and most-parsimonious VDJ recombination scenarios with the TCRdist pipeline. In a later analysis, every TCR beta chain was defined by the combination of its CDR3 amino acid sequence and its V-gene family, and reads without a unique V-gene family were dropped. In a later analysis, 500 to 700 highly shared, low-generation-probability nucleotide sequences were removed to address suspected cross-contamination and a sequencing artifact. A later analysis calculated a clonal expansion index for each public chain from normalized within-repertoire ranks of inferred template counts. Generation probabilities in a later analysis came from a VDJ recombination model fitted to out-of-frame rearrangements, and those results were checked against IGoR. In a later analysis, hypergeometric tests were used to score TCR-TCR, TCR-HLA and TCR-CMV co-occurrence, with a repertoire-size bias correction applied to TCR pairs. A later analysis estimated false discovery rates by permuting HLA or CMV assignments 20 times. In a later analysis, co-occurring TCRs were grouped with DBSCAN, and TCRdist sequence similarity was added when clustering was performed within HLA-allele-positive subsets. Repertoires with fewer than 30,000 or more than 120,000 public chains, plus five repertoires with anomalous nucleotide sharing, were excluded from co-occurrence clustering. The source is immuneACCESS, and TCRdb retained only in-frame sequences with V and J called. Part of the clones is not carried over; for the studies checked, unresolved V genes explain less than half of this, and the remainder is unexplained. D and trimming were read from the DNA, whereas the V and J calls and clone size are those reported in that table. The sample includes under 100,000 clones, with 60% to 85% observed a single time. The ten largest clones add up to almost 6% of the sample.

In total, 666 healthy bone marrow donors made up the cohort. Cohort members were all nominally healthy when sampled, although unrecorded immune exposures were likely present. The donor was CMV seropositive and was included in the group of 290 or so seropositive cohort members. A peripheral blood sample was collected from each donor, and TCR beta sequencing was performed on peripheral blood mononuclear cells. Genomic DNA extraction from the blood cell samples was performed with the Qiagen DNeasy Blood Extraction Kit. The sequence came from a man between 18 and 29 years old in good health and CMV-seropositive. Recombination connected TRBV10-3 to TRBJ2-1; 8 middle bases align to TRBD2. The specimen sequenced was PBMCs. The sequenced DNA: TGTGCCACACGCGCGGGGGGATACAATGAGCAGTTCTTC. This translates into CATRAGGYNEQFF.